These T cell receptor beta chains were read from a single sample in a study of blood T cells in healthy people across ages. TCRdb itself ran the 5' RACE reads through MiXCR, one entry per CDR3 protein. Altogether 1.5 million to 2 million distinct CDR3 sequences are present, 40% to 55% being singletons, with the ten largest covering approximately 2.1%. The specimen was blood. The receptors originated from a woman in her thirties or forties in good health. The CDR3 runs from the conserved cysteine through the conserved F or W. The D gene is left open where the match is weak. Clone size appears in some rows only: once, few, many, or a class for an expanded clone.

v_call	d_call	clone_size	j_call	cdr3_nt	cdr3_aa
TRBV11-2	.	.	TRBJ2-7	TGTGCCAGCAGCTTAGTAGATTTTCCCTACGAGCAGTACTTC	CASSLVDFPYEQYF
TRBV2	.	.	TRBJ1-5	TGTGCCAGCACCCCCCGTGATGGGCAGCCCCAGCATTTT	CASTPRDGQPQHF
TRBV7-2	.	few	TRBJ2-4	TGTGCCAGCAGCTTCCAAGCGGTAAACATTCAGTACTTC	CASSFQAVNIQYF
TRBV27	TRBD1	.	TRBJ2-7	TGTGCCAGCAGTTCCGAGACAGGGTTTTTGAACGAGCAGTACTTC	CASSSETGFLNEQYF
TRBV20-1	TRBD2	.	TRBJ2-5	TGCAGTGCGGCTGATAGCGGGGAGGAGACCCAGTACTTC	CSAADSGEETQYF
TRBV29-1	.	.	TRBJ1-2	TGCAGCGTTGACATCGGGGCCCGAGGAGGCTACACCTTC	CSVDIGARGGYTF
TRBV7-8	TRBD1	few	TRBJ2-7	TGTGCCAGCAGCTACTACAGGGGCGACGAGCAGTACTTC	CASSYYRGDEQYF
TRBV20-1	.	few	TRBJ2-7	TGCAGTGCTACTCCTCCGAGTAGGGGAACCTACGAGCAGTACTTC	CSATPPSRGTYEQYF
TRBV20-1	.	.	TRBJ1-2	TGCAGTGCTAAACCAGGGTTCTATGGCTACACCTTC	CSAKPGFYGYTF
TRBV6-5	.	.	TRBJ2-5	TGTGCCAGCAGTTACCACAGTGTGGGGCGAGAGCGTTGGGAAGAGACCCAGTACTTC	CASSYHSVGRERWEETQYF
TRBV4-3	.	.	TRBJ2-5	TGCGCCAGCAGCCAAGATTATGGGGAAGAGCAGTACTTC	CASSQDYGEEQYF
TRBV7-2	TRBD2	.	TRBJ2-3	TGTGCCAGCAGCTATCGTAGCGGGGGGGTTAACACAGATACGCAGTATTTT	CASSYRSGGVNTDTQYF
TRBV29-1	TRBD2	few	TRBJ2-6	TGCAGCGTTGTTCTCGGGAGGGGACCTGGGGCCAACGTCCTGACTTTC	CSVVLGRGPGANVLTF
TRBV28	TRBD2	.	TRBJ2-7	TGTGCCAGCAGGGGACAAGCGGGGGAGACCTACGAGCAGTACTTC	CASRGQAGETYEQYF
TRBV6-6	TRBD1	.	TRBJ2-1	TGTGCCAGCGGCCGGGACAGGGCGAGATACAATGAGCAGTTCTTC	CASGRDRARYNEQFF
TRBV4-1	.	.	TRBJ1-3	TGCGCCACCGGATTTGGAAACACCATATATTTT	CATGFGNTIYF
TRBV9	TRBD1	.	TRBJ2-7	TGTGCCAGCAGCGGCCGGGACAGGTCCCGCGAGCAGTACTTC	CASSGRDRSREQYF
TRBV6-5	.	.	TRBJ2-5	TGTGCCAGCAGTGACGCGAGGGGAAAAGAGACCCAGTACTTC	CASSDARGKETQYF
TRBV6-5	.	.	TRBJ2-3	TGTGCCAGCAGTTACTCGTTGGGGTTTGAGGAGGATACGCAGTATTTT	CASSYSLGFEEDTQYF
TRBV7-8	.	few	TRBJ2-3	TGTGCCAGCAGCCCTCGGCATCCAAGCACAGATACGCAGTATTTT	CASSPRHPSTDTQYF
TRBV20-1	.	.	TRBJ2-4	TGCAGTGCTATAAGGAGGTTGGGAGTAGCCAAAAACATTCAGTACTTC	CSAIRRLGVAKNIQYF
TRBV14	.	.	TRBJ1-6	TGTGCCAGCAGCCAAGAGACCCGAAATTCACCCCTCCACTTT	CASSQETRNSPLHF
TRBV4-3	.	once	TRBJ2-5	TGCGCCAGCAGCCAAGATAGATCCGGGGGGACCCAGTACTTC	CASSQDRSGGTQYF
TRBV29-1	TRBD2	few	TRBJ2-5	TGCGGGGGAGTAGCCTACCGGGGGGGAGAGACCCAGTACTTC	CGGVAYRGGETQYF
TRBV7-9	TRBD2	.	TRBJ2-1	TGTGCCAGCAGCTTACTACTAGCGGGGTACAATGAGCAGTTCTTC	CASSLLLAGYNEQFF
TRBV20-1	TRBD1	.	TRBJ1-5	TGCAGTGCTAGGGGAGCGGGACAGTTAAGCAATCAGCCCCAGCATTTT	CSARGAGQLSNQPQHF
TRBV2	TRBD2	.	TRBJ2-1	TGTGCCAGCGGGTCACAAGCGGGGTCCTACAATGAGCAGTTCTTC	CASGSQAGSYNEQFF
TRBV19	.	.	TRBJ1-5	TGTGCCAGTAGTGCCACCGACAACCTCAATCAGCCCCAGCATTTT	CASSATDNLNQPQHF
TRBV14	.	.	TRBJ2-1	TGTGCCAGCAGCCGCTTGACCTACAATGAGCAGTTCTTC	CASSRLTYNEQFF
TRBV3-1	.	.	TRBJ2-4	TGTGCCAGCAGCCAAGATAGAGCCGGAAACATTCAGTACTTC	CASSQDRAGNIQYF
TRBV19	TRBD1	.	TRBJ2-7	TGTGCCAGTAGTATAGGCGGACAGGGGCGGTACGAGCAGTACTTC	CASSIGGQGRYEQYF
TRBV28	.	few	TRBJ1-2	TGTGCCAGCAGTTTGCAACGTGGCTACACCTTC	CASSLQRGYTF
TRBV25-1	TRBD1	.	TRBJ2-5	TGTGCCAGCAGTGGGCGACAGGGGGTAAGAGAGACCCAGTACTTC	CASSGRQGVRETQYF
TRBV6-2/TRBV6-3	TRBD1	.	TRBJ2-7	TGTGCCAGCAGTCAAACGCCTGATCCGGGACAGGGAGACGAGCAGTACTTC	CASSQTPDPGQGDEQYF
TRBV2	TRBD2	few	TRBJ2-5	TGTGCCAGCATCGGACTAGCGGGGGATGAGACCCAGTACTTC	CASIGLAGDETQYF
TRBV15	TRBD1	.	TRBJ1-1	TGTGCCGCAGAGACAGGGGGCAGTAACACTGAAGCTTTCTTT	CAAETGGSNTEAFF
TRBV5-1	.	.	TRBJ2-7	TGCGCCAGCGGAATCGCAGGGAACTCCTACGAGCAGTACTTC	CASGIAGNSYEQYF
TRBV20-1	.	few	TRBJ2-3	TGCAGTGCTAGAGCCCTTTCGGGGGGCACAGATACGCAGTATTTT	CSARALSGGTDTQYF
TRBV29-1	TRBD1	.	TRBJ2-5	TGCAGCGTGAGACAGGGCCTCAATGAGCAGTACTTC	CSVRQGLNEQYF
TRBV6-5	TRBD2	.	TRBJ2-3	TGTGCCAGCAGTTACGGGACTAGCGGATACACAGATACGCAGTATTTT	CASSYGTSGYTDTQYF
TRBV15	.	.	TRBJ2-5	TGCGCCACCAGCGCGCGCACCAATGAGCAGTACTTC	CATSARTNEQYF
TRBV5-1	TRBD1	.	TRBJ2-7	TGCGCCAGCAGCGATCCGGGACAGGGGAGATCTAGCCCCTACGAGCAGTACTTC	CASSDPGQGRSSPYEQYF
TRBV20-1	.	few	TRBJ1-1	TGCAGTGCTAGAGCTGATGCCGCGGGTGAAGCTTTCTTT	CSARADAAGEAFF
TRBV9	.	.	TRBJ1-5	TGTGCCAGCAGCACCGGGGGGATTACAGATACGCAGCATTTT	CASSTGGITDTQHF
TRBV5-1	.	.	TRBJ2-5	TGCGCCAGTAGCTTGAACAGGGACGGAAAAGAGACCCAGTACTTC	CASSLNRDGKETQYF
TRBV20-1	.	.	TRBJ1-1	TGCAGTGCTCAGGACGAGGAAGCTTTCTTT	CSAQDEEAFF
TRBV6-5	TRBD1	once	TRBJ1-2	TGTGCCAGCAGTAGGACAGGGGGCCAAAGATACTATGGCTACACCTTC	CASSRTGGQRYYGYTF
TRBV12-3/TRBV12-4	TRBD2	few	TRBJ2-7	TGTGCCAGCAGTTTAGCCCTTTTAAGCGGGGAAAACTACGAGCAGTACTTC	CASSLALLSGENYEQYF
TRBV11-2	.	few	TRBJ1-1	TGTGCCAGCAGCAAGGGACGGGGGAACACTGAAGCTTTCTTT	CASSKGRGNTEAFF
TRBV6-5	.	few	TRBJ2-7	TGTGCCAGCAGGGTACGGACAGACTCCTACGAGCAGTACTTC	CASRVRTDSYEQYF
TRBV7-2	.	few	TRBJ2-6	TGTGCCAGCAGCTTAGACAATTACAGGGAGGTCAACGTCCTGACTTTC	CASSLDNYREVNVLTF
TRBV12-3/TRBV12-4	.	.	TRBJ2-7	TGTGCCAGCAGTTTCGAGGGGGGAAGGGGCCACAATGAGCAGTACTTC	CASSFEGGRGHNEQYF
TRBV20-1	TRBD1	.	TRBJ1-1	TGCAGTGCTACGGACAGGGACATGAACACTGATGCTTTCTTT	CSATDRDMNTDAFF
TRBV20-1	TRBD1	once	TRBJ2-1	TGCAGTGCTAGAGGGACTGGACAGGGAGTCGTCAATGAGCAGTTCTTC	CSARGTGQGVVNEQFF
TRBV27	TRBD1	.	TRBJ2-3	TGTGCCAGCAGCGACCAGGGGGCGCAGGCAGATACGCAGTATTTT	CASSDQGAQADTQYF
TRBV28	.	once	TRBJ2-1	TGTGCCAGCAGTCCAAGGACTTACTTCAATGAGCAGTTCTTC	CASSPRTYFNEQFF
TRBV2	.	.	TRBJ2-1	TGTGCCAGCAGTGAAGTGGGCCTCCAGGACAATGAGCAGTTCTTC	CASSEVGLQDNEQFF
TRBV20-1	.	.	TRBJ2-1	TGCAGTGCCCGACTAGACCTCAGTGAGCAGTTCTTC	CSARLDLSEQFF
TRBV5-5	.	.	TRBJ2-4	TGTGCCAGCAACACGCCGGCGGGGGCCAAAAACATTCAGTACTTC	CASNTPAGAKNIQYF